This TCR beta chain originates from a study of OX40 agonist ivuxolimab in advanced cancers. Whole-study findings and limits: At doses 0.1 to 3.0 mg/kg, CD4+ and CD8+ clones expanded. Certain nonresponders additionally had low normalized T-cell clonal expansion.

As to this clone: Antigen specificity is unknown.

Profiled with immunoSEQ multiplex PCR; TCRdb holds only in-frame clones, not every one. This table holds about 75,000 clones, 86% found once. The CDR3 consists of 13 residues. Trimming left V 7 bases short and J 14 bases short, with 21 bases between. Germline CDR1 and CDR2: SGHVS and FNYEAQ. The material was CD4+ or CD8+ T cells sorted from blood, obtained in a trial of the OX40 agonist ivuxolimab. V usage is TRBV7-6 and J usage is TRBJ2-1; D gene ambiguous. This sequence was found in an adult with an advanced solid tumor such as melanoma, head and neck, liver or kidney cancer. CDR3 bases: TGTGCCAGCAACCCCGATCGCGCCCTATGGGAGTTCTTC. As protein: CASNPDRALWEFF.